This TCR beta chain appears in the sequencing data of a study of T cells in localized non-small cell lung cancer. The study, taken as a whole, reports: Of the top 100 tumor clones, median approximately 50 were in adjacent lung, 25 to 35 among its top 100.

Notes on this clone: Its antigen is not known.

Sequencing used immunoSEQ multiplex PCR; TCRdb keeps in-frame clones, though not all of them. Among some 25,000 clones, roughly 90% were seen once, and the ten largest hold 13% to 15%. The CDR3 runs 15 residues. Germline-derived CDR1 and CDR2 are SGDLS and YYNGEE. Trimming cost V 7 bases and J 4 bases; bases outside gene matches: 6. The sequence was obtained from a man aged 40 to 69 with stage III squamous cell lung carcinoma. This material consisted of peripheral blood, taken before any cancer treatment. The genes are TRBV9 and TRBJ1-4; 11 bases are a match to TRBD1. CDR3 coding DNA: TGTGCCAGCGGACAGGGGGCGCAGGGTAATGAAAAACTGTTTTTT. Translation gives CASGQGAQGNEKLFF.